The clone carrying this TCR beta chain was seen at least ten times. Its antigen remains unknown. The sample is drawn from a study of T cells after yellow fever vaccination. TCRdb independently ran MiXCR on the 5' RACE reads; one entry per CDR3 protein. The sample lists about 68,000 distinct CDR3 sequences; 5% to 8% were seen once. Germline V gene data show CDR1 as MNHEY and CDR2 as SMNVEV (reference sequence). This CDR3 region has 15 residues. V lost 8 bases to trimming and J lost 1 base, with 15 bases between them. Study conclusions and caveats: Contamination by abundant bulk-population clonotypes could be present in FACS-sorted repertoires.

Sequenced material: CD8+ T cells sorted from PBMCs, taken about 49 days after the first yellow fever vaccination. This chain links TRBV27 with TRBJ1-3; D perhaps matches TRBD1 (5 bases). This TCR derives from a man aged 18 to 35 who received the YFV17D yellow fever vaccine. CDR3 protein: CASGREGPSGNTIYF. CDR3 DNA: TGTGCCAGCGGTCGGGAGGGGCCTTCTGGAAACACCATATATTTT.